This TCR beta chain was profiled in a study of cytomegalovirus exposure and HLA in healthy donors. At the level of the study: Counted in an early data release were some 81 million unique TCRs from HLA-typed donors.

The study, taken as a whole, reports: It was taken for granted in presence/absence analyses that sequencing depth across donors was roughly uniform.

For this clone: The antigen is not known.

The CDR3 runs 14 residues. V trimming: 1 base; J trimming: 6 bases; junction bases outside the gene matches: 4. CDR1 and CDR2 from the germline V gene are SGHTA and FQGTGA. Unrecorded immune exposures were likely, despite nominal health at sampling. The study ran its PCR with 60 Vbeta and 13 Jbeta primers. The data were produced by immunoSEQ multiplex PCR, yet TCRdb's version contains in-frame clones alone and is incomplete. The sample has about 130,000 clones, around 80% seen once. This receptor was taken from a boy between 2 and 10 years old in good health and CMV-seronegative. V usage is TRBV7-3 and J usage is TRBJ2-7, with 9 positions matching TRBD1. The source material was PBMCs. The chain's CDR3 is CASSLNRGLGEQYF. As DNA, the CDR3 is TGTGCCAGCAGCTTAAACAGGGGGCTGGGCGAGCAGTACTTC.